Listed below are T cell receptor beta chains from one sample, sequenced in a study of blood T cells in healthy people across ages. TCRdb redid the calling of the 5' RACE reads with MiXCR, one entry per CDR3 protein. The sample lists 550,000 to 750,000 distinct CDR3 sequences, approximately 21% occurring once. Sequencing was carried out using blood. Receptors were obtained from a man aged 65-85 years in good health. CDR3s include the opening cysteine and the closing phenylalanine or tryptophan. Fields, in order: V gene, J gene, CDR3 protein.

>TRBV3-1|TRBJ2-6
CASSQPSGRAGANVLTF
>TRBV5-5|TRBJ1-3
CASSLTERKGNTIYF
>TRBV20-1|TRBJ2-3
CSAKRGTDTQYF
>TRBV6-6|TRBJ1-5
CASTTGQDSNQPQHF
>TRBV28|TRBJ1-4
CASSLSQGGSNEKLFF
>TRBV3-1|TRBJ2-2
CASSPSLTSGSSGELFF
>TRBV20-1|TRBJ1-1
CSARRGRTSEAFF
>TRBV7-2|NA
CASSSQGLAGNNEQFF
>TRBV29-1|TRBJ2-3
CSVTPSGLSTDTQYF
>TRBV4-3|TRBJ2-4
CASSQDFGTSGRGAKNIQYF
>TRBV7-9|TRBJ1-4
CASSPPGTGGEKLFF
>TRBV10-3|TRBJ1-1
CAISGGGLGNTEAFF
>TRBV6-2/TRBV6-3|TRBJ2-1
CASSYSRTRTYNEQFF
>TRBV5-5|TRBJ1-5
CASSFGLEGQYSNQPQHF
>TRBV30|NA
CAVEGAIHEQYF
>TRBV7-8|TRBJ2-7
CASSSSRAGGRYEQYF
>TRBV15|TRBJ1-4
CATSGESGVNEKLFF
>TRBV18|TRBJ2-1
CANSPERALSYNEQFF
>TRBV20-1|TRBJ2-7
CSADGRVVGSSYEQYF
>TRBV27|TRBJ2-1
CASSLGTSGRVNEQFF
>TRBV28|TRBJ1-4
CASSFGGRDEKLFF
>TRBV29-1|TRBJ2-5
CSAIPGSETQYF
>TRBV29-1|TRBJ1-5
CSVGEWENQPQHF
>TRBV27|TRBJ1-1
CASSLESWGTEAFF
>TRBV28|TRBJ1-4
CASSLVRQGVPKNEKLFF
>TRBV9|TRBJ2-7
CASSPPAGSIYEQYF
>TRBV9|TRBJ2-7
CASSVTSGRMDEQYF
>TRBV3-1|TRBJ2-2
CASSQENREGGELFF
>TRBV10-2|TRBJ2-2
CASTPGQGGTGELFF
>TRBV10-3|TRBJ1-2
CAISGHSGNYGYTF
>TRBV10-3|TRBJ2-1
CAIGSGAMNEQFF
>TRBV28|TRBJ1-4
CASTPDRFTELFF
>TRBV4-1|TRBJ1-4
CASSQARQSTNEKLFF
>TRBV6-5|TRBJ2-6
CASSYLGQGSSGANVLTF
>TRBV20-1|NA
CSARDLVAEPYEQYF
>TRBV5-6|TRBJ1-4
CASSSIQGAANEKLFF
>TRBV6-2/TRBV6-3|TRBJ2-5
CASSFPPAGGRETQYF
>TRBV5-1|TRBJ2-5
CASSLYRDRETQYF
>TRBV20-1|TRBJ2-3
CSAREGRKNGDTQYF
>TRBV3-1|TRBJ1-3
CASSQRGSGSGNTIYF
>TRBV28|NA
CASLGGHEQFF